This is a list of T cell receptor beta chains from one sample in a study of cytomegalovirus exposure and HLA in healthy donors. Only in-frame clones appear in the TCRdb table, and some are missing; sequencing was by immunoSEQ multiplex PCR. The sample includes roughly 150,000 clones, approximately 82% of them seen just once. The specimen sequenced was PBMCs. Receptors were obtained from a man younger than 45 in good health and CMV-seropositive. The CDR3 runs from the conserved cysteine through the conserved F or W. D genes are given only for firm matches. Size tells how often a clone was seen (once, few, many) or the class of an expanded clone, and some rows leave it out.

D gene,clone size,V gene,J gene,CDR3 DNA,CDR3 protein
-,-,TRBV30,TRBJ2-5,TGTGCCTGGAGAAGGCCGCAGGTGGAGACCCAGTACTTC,CAWRRPQVETQYF
-,-,TRBV7-2,TRBJ1-1,TGTGCCAGCAGCTTTGCCAGGAACACTGAAGCTTTCTTT,CASSFARNTEAFF
TRBD2,-,TRBV6-5,TRBJ2-7,TGTGCCAGCAGTTCCTTGGGGACTACCTACGAGCAGTACTTC,CASSSLGTTYEQYF
TRBD2,-,TRBV15,TRBJ2-2,TGTGCCACCAATAGCGGGGGACCAAACACCGGGGAGCTGTTTTTT,CATNSGGPNTGELFF
TRBD2,-,TRBV5-1,TRBJ2-7,TGCGCCAGCAGCGGGGAGCCGGGGGGGGAGCAGTACTTC,CASSGEPGGEQYF
-,-,TRBV21-1,TRBJ1-2,TGTGCCAGCAGCAATCATCGACAGGGATGGGATGGCTACACCTTC,CASSNHRQGWDGYTF
TRBD1,-,TRBV10-3,TRBJ1-2,TGTGCCATCAGTGAGCAGGCGGGACAGGGAGGTGTCGCCTTC,CAISEQAGQGGVAF
TRBD1,-,TRBV6-5,TRBJ1-1,TGTGCCAGCAGTTACTCGTGGGACAGTCGCAACACTGAAGCTTTCTTT,CASSYSWDSRNTEAFF
-,few,TRBV2,TRBJ2-5,TGTGCCAGCAGTGAAGGGAGGGAGACCCAGTACTTC,CASSEGRETQYF
TRBD2,once,TRBV11-3,TRBJ2-1,TGTGCCAGCAGCTCGGGACTAGCGGGAGTGGAAGAGCAGTTCTTC,CASSSGLAGVEEQFF
-,once,TRBV7-2,TRBJ2-1,TGTGCCAGCAGACCAACGCAGACCAGGGCCAATGAGCAGTTCTTC,CASRPTQTRANEQFF
-,-,TRBV5-1,TRBJ1-2,TGCGCCAGCAGCCCTAGGGGGGGAGAGGGGGATGGCTACACCTTC,CASSPRGGEGDGYTF
TRBD1,-,TRBV29-1,TRBJ1-1,TGCAGCGTTGACAGGGGGACAATTAAGGAAGCTTTCTTT,CSVDRGTIKEAFF
-,-,TRBV30,TRBJ2-3,TGTGCCTGTTCGCCGGGGACTTACACAGATACGCAGTATTTT,CACSPGTYTDTQYF
-,-,TRBV9,TRBJ2-1,TGTGCCAGCAGCGTAGCCGGGGGTCAGTCCTACAATGAGCAGTTCTTC,CASSVAGGQSYNEQFF
TRBD1,-,TRBV7-3,TRBJ1-1,TGTGCCAGCAGCTTCGGACAGGGGGTCGCTTTCTTT,CASSFGQGVAFF
-,once,TRBV7-9,TRBJ2-7,TGTGCCAGCAGCTTAGGACAGTACGAGCAGTACTTC,CASSLGQYEQYF
-,once,TRBV6-5,TRBJ1-3,TGTGCCAGCAGACCGCCCGGGGAAAGAAACACCATATATTTT,CASRPPGERNTIYF
TRBD1,few,TRBV27,TRBJ1-2,TGTGCCAGCAGTCCGCTAACCGGGACAGGGGCGGGAGGCTACACCTTC,CASSPLTGTGAGGYTF
-,once,TRBV9,TRBJ2-5,TGTGCCAGCAGCGTAGGTGAAGCGCGCAAGGGGGAGACCCAGTACTTC,CASSVGEARKGETQYF
TRBD2,-,TRBV4-1,TRBJ2-1,TGCGCCAGCAGCCAAACAAGGCTGGGGGGGTACAATGAGCAGTTCTTC,CASSQTRLGGYNEQFF
TRBD1,-,TRBV5-1,TRBJ1-1,TGCGCCAGCAGCTTGGAAGGGGGCGTTGGTACTGAAGCTTTCTTT,CASSLEGGVGTEAFF
TRBD1,-,TRBV11-2,TRBJ2-5,TGTGCCAGCAGCTTATCCGGGACAGAGACAGAGACCCAGTACTTC,CASSLSGTETETQYF
-,-,TRBV18,TRBJ1-1,TGTGCCAGCTCCCCTACGGACCCTAGCATGAACACTGAAGCTTTCTTT,CASSPTDPSMNTEAFF
-,-,TRBV18,TRBJ1-1,TGTGCCAGCTCACTAATGGGGGCTACCACTGAAGCTTTCTTT,CASSLMGATTEAFF
-,few,TRBV30,TRBJ1-2,TGTGCCTGGAGTAAGGACAGCCTCTATGGCTACACCTTC,CAWSKDSLYGYTF